The entry that follows covers one T cell receptor (beta chain) sequence. The source of the sample is a study of shared clonotypes between healthy human individuals. Across the whole study: Researchers assigned three CD4 naive, three CD4 memory, two CD8 naive and one CD8 memory plate to each donor.

This CDR3 has 14 amino acids. From germline, CDR1 is MNHEY and CDR2 SMNVEV (reference sequence). V was clipped by 1 base and J by 10 bases, with 11 bases between them. Deep was the level at which the assay was run. Using approximately 200 ng DNA, 30,000 or so T cell genomes, the sorted-subset replicate PCRs were run. TCRdb keeps only in-frame clones here, not all; method: immunoSEQ multiplex PCR. This table has roughly 2 million clones, about 94% appearing once. This sequence originates from a man aged 18 to 35 in good health. The material sequenced was naive CD4+ T cells sorted from blood. Regarding subset: CD45RA+ positively selected. V gene TRBV27 combines with J gene TRBJ1-6; perhaps TRBD1 as D (6 bases). CDR3 DNA sequence: TGTGCCAGCAGTTTATGGGGGCAGAACTCACCCCTCCACTTT. It encodes CASSLWGQNSPLHF.